This TCR beta chain was found in a study of blood T cell repertoires in COVID-19. Using immunoSEQ multiplex PCR, the repertoire was profiled, and TCRdb retains in-frame clones only, with some absent. The top ten clones hold 7.5% to 9.5% of a sample with roughly 200,000 clones, 75% to 90% of them seen once. The receptor was derived from an elderly woman with COVID-19, enrolled during active disease. The sample comprised peripheral blood.

The CDR3 region is CAWRKQGRMNTEAFF. As DNA, the CDR3 is TGTGCCTGGAGGAAACAGGGTCGTATGAACACTGAAGCTTTCTTT. The rearrangement uses TRBV30 and TRBJ1-1; tentative D call: TRBD1 (6 bases). Germline V gene lookup returns CDR1 GTSNPN and CDR2 SVGIG (reference sequence). The V end was cut by 3 bases, the J end by 0 bases, with 14 bases between. This CDR3 is built from 15 residues.